One and the same sample provided the 9 T cell receptor beta chains below, sequenced in a study of T cell changes during pregnancy in multiple sclerosis. Clones were read by immunoSEQ multiplex PCR, and TCRdb kept only the in-frame ones, dropping some. Of around 41,000 clones listed, more than 75% are singletons. The sequenced sample was PBMCs (not recorded whether the cells were cultured). These receptors were collected from a female donor with multiple sclerosis, enrolled in a pregnancy study.

The rearrangement joins TRBV9 to TRBJ1-1, with TRBD1 matching over 7 bases. This CDR3 has 14 amino acids. Germline V CDR1 and CDR2: SGDLS, YYNGEE. V dropped 1 base and J dropped 6; count of bases not matched to a gene: 6. The CDR3 DNA is TGTGCCAGCAGCGTAACAGGGGAGGGGGCTGAAGCTTTCTTT. Translated: CASSVTGEGAEAFF.

The chain combines TRBV7-3 with TRBJ2-3; D tentatively fits TRBD1 or TRBD2 (5 bases each). The CDR3 spans 16 residues. Germline V gene lookup returns CDR1 SGHTA and CDR2 FQGTGA. V was shortened by 1 base and J by 0 bases, with 11 bases between the two germline ends. This chain's CDR3 is CASSLRGGPSTDTQYF. The CDR3 coding sequence is TGTGCCAGCAGCTTAAGGGGCGGGCCTAGCACAGATACGCAGTATTTT.

V gene TRBV7-6 combines with J gene TRBJ2-1; no definite D call. Germline assignment: CDR1 SGHVS and CDR2 FNYEAQ. There are 14 residues in the CDR3. Trimming removed 0 bases from V and 6 bases from J, with 9 bases in between. CDR3 coding DNA: TGTGCCAGCAGCTTAGCTCAACTCAGCAATGAGCAGTTCTTC. Its translation: CASSLAQLSNEQFF. Complete variable domain (other parts from reference TRBV7-6 and TRBJ2-1): GAGVSQSPRYKVTKRGQDVALRCDPISGHVSLYWYRQALGQGPEFLTYFNYEAQQDKSGLPNDRFSAERPEGSISTLTIQRTEQRDSAMYRCASSLAQLSNEQFFGPGTRLTVL.

This sequence joins TRBV19 and TRBJ1-4, with TRBD1 identical over 7 bases. The CDR3 is 15 residues long. V shed 5 bases, J shed 2 bases, and the junction held 5 bases outside the gene matches. The germline V gene has CDR1 LNHDA and CDR2 SQIVND (reference sequence). CDR3 nucleotide sequence: TGTGCCAGTAGTCAACAGGGGTGGACTAATGAAAAACTGTTTTTT. Amino acids: CASSQQGWTNEKLFF. Complete variable domain (other parts from reference TRBV19 and TRBJ1-4): DGGITQSPKYLFRKEGQNVTLSCEQNLNHDAMYWYRQDPGQGLRLIYYSQIVNDFQKGDIAEGYSVSREKKESFPLTVTSAQKNPTAFYLCASSQQGWTNEKLFFGSGTQLSVL.

The chain couples TRBV5-1 to TRBJ2-1, with 10 bases fitting TRBD2. V gave up 0 bases and J gave up 2 bases; unmatched junction bases: 2. Germline V lookup: CDR1 SGHRS, CDR2 YFSETQ. The CDR3 covers 16 residues. CDR3 nucleotide sequence: TGCGCCAGCAGCTTGGCGCTAGCGGGGGCCTACAATGAGCAGTTCTTC. This encodes CASSLALAGAYNEQFF.

The V gene is TRBV2, the J gene TRBJ2-3; the match to TRBD1 covers 10 bases. Germline V gives CDR1 SNHLY, CDR2 FYNNEI. The CDR3 contains 13 residues. Trimming at V came to 8 bases and at J to 4 bases, leaving 3 bases not matched to a gene. CDR3 DNA: TGTGCCAGCGGAGGACAGGGGGCAGATACGCAGTATTTT. It specifies CASGGQGADTQYF.

CDR3 bases: TGTGCCAGCAGCATAGGGTCGGCAGGGGGTCTTGCCACTGAAGCTTTCTTT. Amino acid sequence: CASSIGSAGGLATEAFF. The V and J genes are TRBV7-3 and TRBJ1-1, with TRBD1 identical over 7 bases. This CDR3 has 17 amino acids. The V gene end was trimmed by 5 bases and the J gene end by 4 bases; junction bases not matched to a gene: 16. Germline CDR1 is SGHTA and CDR2 is FQGTGA.

The chain employs TRBV7-9 and TRBJ1-1; 10 bases agree with TRBD1. The germline V gene encodes CDR1 SEHNR and CDR2 FQNEAQ (reference sequence). This CDR3 comprises 15 residues. The V and J ends lost 1 base and 6 bases, in that order; junction bases with no gene match: 5. The DNA of the CDR3 is TGTGCCAGCAGCTTAGGTGGGACAGGGGCCCCTGAAGCTTTCTTT. Its translation: CASSLGGTGAPEAFF.

This chain uses TRBV2 with TRBJ1-3; 8 bases fit TRBD1. CDR1 and CDR2 from the germline V gene are SNHLY and FYNNEI. This CDR3 has 14 amino acids. The J segment lost 4 bases and the V segment lost 6 bases, leaving 5 bases of the junction unmatched. The CDR3 region is CASRDRAAGNTIYF. In nucleotides, the CDR3 is TGTGCCAGCAGGGACAGGGCAGCAGGAAACACCATATATTTT.